This T cell receptor (beta chain) was captured in a study of blood T cell repertoires in COVID-19. Cohorts were assigned according to the clinical history that participants reported. Germline V gene sequence: CDR1 LNHDA, CDR2 SQIVND (reference sequence). Trimming cost V 5 bases and J 6 bases, with 15 bases left between them. This CDR3 has 14 residues. This table comes from immunoSEQ multiplex PCR, and its TCRdb copy is limited to in-frame clones, with some not included. The sample shows 150,000 to 200,000 clones, around 73% of them seen only once. The specimen was PBMCs or T cells enriched from blood (not recorded which). This rearrangement joins TRBV19 to TRBJ2-3, with D unclear. The clonotype originates from a woman aged 45 to 65 who had recovered from COVID-19. Written as DNA, the CDR3 is TGTGCCAGTAGTTCACAGCTATACGAGGATACGCAGTATTTT. It is translated as CASSSQLYEDTQYF.